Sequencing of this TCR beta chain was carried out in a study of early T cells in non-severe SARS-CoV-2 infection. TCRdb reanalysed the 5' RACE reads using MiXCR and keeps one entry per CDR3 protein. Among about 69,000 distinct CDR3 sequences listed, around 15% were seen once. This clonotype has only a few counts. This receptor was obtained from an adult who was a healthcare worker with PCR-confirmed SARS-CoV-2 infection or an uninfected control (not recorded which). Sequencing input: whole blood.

DNA of the CDR3: TGTGCCAGCAGTTGGGCGGGGGGCGCACTCTACGAGCAGTACTTC. Protein sequence: CASSWAGGALYEQYF. The chain links TRBV27 to TRBJ2-7; 8 bases align to TRBD2. The ends lost 4 bases at V and 3 bases at J; junction bases unmatched: 8. This CDR3 is 15 amino acids long. CDR1 is MNHEY and CDR2 is SMNVEV in the germline V gene (reference sequence).